A selection of T cell receptor beta chains follows, all from one sample in a study of cytomegalovirus exposure and HLA in healthy donors. The protocol was immunoSEQ multiplex PCR, while the TCRdb copy is restricted to in-frame clones and leaves out a portion. Among 150,000 to 200,000 clones listed, about 81% were seen once. Sequenced input: PBMCs. The source of these receptors is a woman aged 18 to 35 in good health and CMV-seronegative. Both conserved end residues are part of each CDR3. A D gene is named only where the DNA matches it firmly. Rows may omit the clone size; those that give it use once, few, many or a size class.

clone size	V gene	J gene	D gene	CDR3 DNA	CDR3 protein
NA	TRBV15	TRBJ2-5	TRBD2	TGTGCCACCAGCAGGGGGACTAGCGGGCCCGAGCAAGTAGAGACCCAGTACTTC	CATSRGTSGPEQVETQYF
NA	TRBV29-1	TRBJ1-1	TRBD1	TGCAGCGTCCGTCCCGGGACAGGGGCGTCCGGAGCTTTCTTT	CSVRPGTGASGAFF
NA	TRBV9	TRBJ1-1	NA	TGTGCCAGCAGCGTGGACACAGGGTCAACACGGCCTGAAGCTTTCTTT	CASSVDTGSTRPEAFF
few	TRBV2	TRBJ1-1	NA	TGTGCCAGCATGGTGGCCCGGGCGGGCACTGAAGCTTTCTTT	CASMVARAGTEAFF
NA	TRBV18	TRBJ1-2	NA	TGTGCCAGCTCACCCCGGGACAAGGAGGGCTACACCTTC	CASSPRDKEGYTF
few	TRBV5-1	TRBJ2-2	TRBD2	TGCGCCAGCAGCGACCTTAGCGGGGGGGCTGACGGGGAGCTGTTTTTT	CASSDLSGGADGELFF
NA	TRBV5-1	TRBJ2-5	TRBD1	TGCGCCAGCAGCTTGTTGACAGGGAACCAAGAGACCCAGTACTTC	CASSLLTGNQETQYF
NA	TRBV6-1	TRBJ1-2	TRBD1	TGTGCCAGCACGGGACAGGGGTTCTATGGCTACACCTTC	CASTGQGFYGYTF
NA	TRBV7-3	TRBJ1-2	TRBD1	TGTGCCAGCAGCCTCGGACAGGGTTATGGCTACACCTTC	CASSLGQGYGYTF
NA	TRBV7-3	TRBJ2-3	TRBD2	TGTGCCAGCAGCTCCGGACTAGTGGGGCGGTTAGATACGCAGTATTTT	CASSSGLVGRLDTQYF
NA	TRBV27	TRBJ2-7	NA	TGTGCCAGCAGTACCCGGGACTTCGAACCCTACGAGCAGTACTTC	CASSTRDFEPYEQYF
NA	TRBV2	TRBJ2-1	NA	TGTGCCAGCAGTGTCCCCCCGAGAGAGCAGTTCTTC	CASSVPPREQFF
NA	TRBV18	TRBJ1-2	NA	TGTGCCAGCTCACCTTTTCGGGGATCGGACTATGGCTACACCTTC	CASSPFRGSDYGYTF
few	TRBV7-2	TRBJ1-6	TRBD1	TGTGCCAGCAGCTTACAGGGGGTTCATAATTCACCCCTCCACTTT	CASSLQGVHNSPLHF
NA	TRBV7-9	TRBJ2-4	TRBD2	TGTGCCAGCAGCTTTCGGGGAGGGCAGAAAAACATTCAGTACTTC	CASSFRGGQKNIQYF
NA	TRBV29-1	TRBJ2-3	TRBD2	TGCAGCGTTGAGGAGCGGGAGGGCCCAATAGATACGCAGTATTTT	CSVEEREGPIDTQYF
NA	TRBV9	TRBJ1-2	NA	TGTGCCAGCAGCGTAGACCGTTCAGGGACTACCCTCACCAACTATGGCTACACCTTC	CASSVDRSGTTLTNYGYTF
NA	TRBV18	TRBJ2-1	TRBD2	TGTGCCAGCTCACCTCGGACTAGCGGGGGGCGGGGTGAGCAGTTCTTC	CASSPRTSGGRGEQFF
NA	TRBV6-1	TRBJ1-4	NA	TGTGCCAGCAGTGAAAAAGAGACAGGTTCGGAAAAACTGTTTTTT	CASSEKETGSEKLFF
NA	TRBV28	TRBJ2-1	TRBD2	TGTGCCAGCAGCCCTGGACTAGTGTCAAACAATGAGCAGTTCTTC	CASSPGLVSNNEQFF
NA	TRBV5-6	TRBJ2-1	NA	TGTGCCAGCAGCTTGAAGATGTCCGGGAGACTAAATGAGCAGTTCTTC	CASSLKMSGRLNEQFF
NA	TRBV11-2	TRBJ2-7	NA	TGTGCCAGCAGCTTAGGGGGCGCTTCCTACGAGCAGTACTTC	CASSLGGASYEQYF
NA	TRBV7-9	TRBJ2-5	NA	TGTGCCAGCAGCCCGAGACTAGGAGTGCACAGGGAGACCCAGTACTTC	CASSPRLGVHRETQYF
NA	TRBV6-1	TRBJ2-3	NA	TGTGCCAGCAGTGGCGGGACTAGCACAGATACGCAGTATTTT	CASSGGTSTDTQYF
NA	TRBV6-1	TRBJ2-7	TRBD1	TGTGCCAGCAGGGAACCTGGGACAGGTGACTACGAGCAGTACTTC	CASREPGTGDYEQYF
NA	TRBV6-4	TRBJ1-1	NA	TGTGCCAGCAGTGACTCTTCCCAGAACACTGAAGCTTTCTTT	CASSDSSQNTEAFF
NA	TRBV21-1	TRBJ2-5	NA	TGTGCCAGCAGCATACCCAGCGGGGGGGCCGTAAAGACCCAGTACTTC	CASSIPSGGAVKTQYF
NA	TRBV4-1	TRBJ2-2	NA	TGCGCCAGCAGCCAAGTGAGGGCCGGGGAGCTGTTTTTT	CASSQVRAGELFF